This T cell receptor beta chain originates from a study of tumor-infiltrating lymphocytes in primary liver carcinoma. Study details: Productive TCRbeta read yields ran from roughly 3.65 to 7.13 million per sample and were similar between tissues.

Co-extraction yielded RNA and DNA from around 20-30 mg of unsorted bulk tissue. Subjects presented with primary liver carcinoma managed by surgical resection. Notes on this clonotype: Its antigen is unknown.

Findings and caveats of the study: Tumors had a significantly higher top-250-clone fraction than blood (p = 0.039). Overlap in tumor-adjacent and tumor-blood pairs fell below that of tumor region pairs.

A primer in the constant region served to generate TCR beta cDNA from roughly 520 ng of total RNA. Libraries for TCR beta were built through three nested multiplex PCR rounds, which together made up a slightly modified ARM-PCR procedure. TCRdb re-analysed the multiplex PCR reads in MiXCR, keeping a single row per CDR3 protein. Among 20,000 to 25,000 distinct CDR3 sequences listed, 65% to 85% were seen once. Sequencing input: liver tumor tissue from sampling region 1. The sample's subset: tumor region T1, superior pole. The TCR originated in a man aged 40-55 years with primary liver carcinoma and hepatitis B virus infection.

CDR3 DNA: TGTGCCAGCAGCTCCGAACGGGGCAAACAGAATGAGCAGTTCTTC. Amino acids: CASSSERGKQNEQFF. This chain uses TRBV5-4 with TRBJ2-1; D may be TRBD1 or TRBD2 (5 bases each). The V end was cut by 3 bases, the J end by 7 bases, with 17 bases between. In germline, CDR1 is SGHNT, CDR2 YYREEE (reference sequence). The length of the CDR3 is 15 residues. Looking up the rest from reference TRBV5-4 and TRBJ2-1 gives the full variable domain: ETGVTQSPTHLIKTRGQQVTLRCSSQSGHNTVSWYQQALGQGPQFIFQYYREEENGRGNFPPRFSGLQFPNYSSELNVNALELDDSALYLCASSSERGKQNEQFFGPGTRLTVL.